The rows below give T cell receptor beta chains drawn from one sample of a study of beta chain features in type 1 diabetes. The repertoire was sequenced with immunoSEQ multiplex PCR; TCRdb's copy has only in-frame clones and lacks some. The table includes about 930,000 clones, 17% detected once. Material for sequencing was naive CD4+ T cells from blood. The receptor set was obtained from a woman aged 18-30 years in good health. CDR3s include the opening cysteine and the closing phenylalanine or tryptophan. A D gene is named only where the DNA matches it firmly. The listing skips clone size in some rows; elsewhere it reads once, few, many or a size class.

. | TRBJ1-1 | . | TRBV5-4 | CASSPGWTEAFF | TGTGCCAGCAGCCCAGGGTGGACTGAAGCTTTCTTT
few | TRBJ1-2 | . | TRBV7-3 | CASSLGREAEGYTF | TGTGCCAGCAGCTTGGGCAGGGAGGCGGAAGGCTACACCTTC
. | TRBJ1-1 | . | TRBV10-3 | CAISRGHLGRTEAFF | TGTGCCATCAGCCGGGGGCATCTCGGGCGTACTGAAGCTTTCTTT
. | TRBJ2-7 | . | TRBV27 | CASSRGDHPTYEQYF | TGTGCCAGCAGCCGAGGCGACCACCCTACCTACGAGCAGTACTTC
. | TRBJ2-5 | TRBD2 | TRBV6-6 | CASSRTSGNLETQYF | TGTGCCAGCAGTCGGACTAGCGGGAACTTGGAGACCCAGTACTTC
few | TRBJ2-5 | . | TRBV28 | CASSPRGGETQYF | TGTGCCAGCAGTCCCAGGGGAGGGGAGACCCAGTACTTC
few | TRBJ2-3 | TRBD2 | TRBV5-4 | CASSSLAGGMADTQYF | TGTGCCAGCAGCTCCCTAGCGGGAGGTATGGCAGATACGCAGTATTTT
once | TRBJ2-7 | TRBD2 | TRBV7-2 | CASRSGLAVSSYEQYF | TGTGCTAGCAGGTCAGGACTAGCAGTTAGCTCCTACGAGCAGTACTTC
few | TRBJ2-1 | TRBD2 | TRBV5-1 | CASKSFIGGRTSYNEQFF | TGCGCCAGCAAAAGTTTTATCGGCGGGAGAACTTCCTACAATGAGCAGTTCTTC
few | TRBJ2-7 | TRBD1 | TRBV11-2 | CASSLFQGAYEQYF | TGTGCCAGCAGCCTATTTCAGGGGGCCTACGAGCAGTACTTC
few | TRBJ2-7 | . | TRBV11-2 | CASSLPPSYEQYF | TGTGCCAGCAGCTTACCTCCCTCCTACGAGCAGTACTTC
few | TRBJ2-3 | . | TRBV27 | CASSARATDTQYF | TGTGCCAGCAGTGCGAGGGCCACAGATACGCAGTATTTT
. | TRBJ2-3 | . | TRBV18 | CASSIAGRTDTQYF | TGTGCCAGCTCGATCGCCGGGCGGACAGATACGCAGTATTTT
many | TRBJ2-4 | TRBD1 | TRBV16 | CASSQGTGGAKNIQYF | TGTGCCAGCAGCCAAGGGACAGGGGGAGCCAAAAACATTCAGTACTTC
few | TRBJ1-5 | . | TRBV2 | CASSGGYSNQPQHF | TGTGCCAGCAGTGGGGGTTATAGCAATCAGCCCCAGCATTTT
once | TRBJ2-5 | TRBD2 | TRBV7-2 | CASSPQTSSGETQYF | TGTGCCAGCAGCCCCCAGACTAGCTCAGGGGAGACCCAGTACTTC
. | TRBJ2-6 | TRBD2 | TRBV7-3 | CASSPIGRGDPAGANVLTF | TGTGCCAGCAGTCCTATCGGGAGGGGCGACCCGGCGGGGGCCAACGTCCTGACTTTC
few | TRBJ2-5 | TRBD1 | TRBV6-6 | CASSYRTGASRETQYF | TGTGCCAGCAGTTACCGGACAGGGGCGAGTCGAGAGACCCAGTACTTC
. | TRBJ2-1 | TRBD2 | TRBV7-2 | CASSIRGLGRSYNEQFF | TGTGCCAGCAGCATAAGGGGACTAGGCCGTTCCTACAATGAGCAGTTCTTC
. | TRBJ2-7 | . | TRBV5-5 | CASSLAIGISYEQYF | TGTGCCAGCAGCTTAGCTATAGGAATCTCCTACGAGCAGTACTTC